The 15 T cell receptor beta chains below all came from one sample that was sequenced in a study of shared clonotypes between healthy human individuals. Some clones are missing from TCRdb's copy, which holds only in-frame ones; the method was immunoSEQ multiplex PCR. This sample has nearly 1,000,000 clones, with approximately 80% found just once. Sequenced: memory CD4+ T cells sorted from blood. Subset meaning: CD45RA-negative fraction. The receptors come from a man aged 18 to 29 in good health.

In its sample, this clone was seen once. The rearrangement uses TRBV5-4 and TRBJ2-3; 9 bases are shared with TRBD1. CDR3 length: 16 amino acids. CDR1 is SGHNT and CDR2 is YYREEE in the germline V gene (reference sequence). The junction had 7 bases not matched to a gene; V was cut back by 5 bases and J by 0 bases. The CDR3: CASSRSGTGSTDTQYF. Here the CDR3 DNA reads TGTGCCAGCAGTCGCTCAGGGACAGGGAGCACAGATACGCAGTATTTT.

J is TRBJ2-7 and V is TRBV28; D remains unclear. Germline CDR1 MDHEN, CDR2 SYDVKM. CDR3 length: 12 residues. V dropped 1 base and J dropped 6 bases, with 7 bases sitting between them. In DNA, the CDR3 is TGTGCCAGCAGTTTATATGCCGGCGAGCAGTACTTC. Translation: CASSLYAGEQYF.

This clone came up once. The chain has TRBV7-6 and TRBJ1-1; D uncertain. Trimming pared 1 base from V and 3 bases from J, leaving 9 bases between. Looked up from germline, CDR1 is SGHVS and CDR2 is FNYEAQ. The length of the CDR3 is 14 residues. As DNA, the CDR3 is TGTGCCAGCAGCTTAGACTCCGGGTACACTGAAGCTTTCTTT. Protein: CASSLDSGYTEAFF.

This clone came up a few times. The V gene is TRBV28, the J gene TRBJ2-7, with unresolved D. The ends were cut back, 5 bases at V and 9 bases at J, with 11 bases in the middle. CDR3 length: 11 residues. Germline V gene lookup returns CDR1 MDHEN and CDR2 SYDVKM. CDR3 bases: TGTGCCAGCAGTGGCCTAGTCATGCAGTACTTC. The encoded protein is CASSGLVMQYF.

V usage is TRBV10-3 and J usage is TRBJ1-1; 10 positions agree with TRBD1. Germline lookup yields CDR1 ENHRY and CDR2 SYGVKD. The length of the CDR3 is 12 residues. The junction had 8 bases not matched to a gene; V was cut back by 11 bases and J by 8 bases. CDR3 amino acids: CAVHWDRGEAFF. CDR3 in DNA: TGTGCCGTACACTGGGACAGGGGCGAAGCTTTCTTT.

In nucleotides, the CDR3 is TGTGCCAGCAGCTTGTGGGGGAACTATGGCTACACCTTC. Protein sequence: CASSLWGNYGYTF. The chain employs TRBV5-5 and TRBJ1-2; D may be TRBD1 (5 bases). Trimming took off 1 base at V and 2 bases at J, with 6 bases between the two ends. The CDR3 has 13 residues. CDR1 SGHKS and CDR2 YYEKEE come from the germline V gene (reference sequence). The variable domain in full, completed from reference TRBV5-5 and TRBJ1-2, reads DAGVTQSPTHLIKTRGQQVTLRCSPISGHKSVSWYQQVLGQGPQFIFQYYEKEERGRGNFPDRFSARQFPNYSSELNVNALLLGDSALYLCASSLWGNYGYTFGSGTRLTVV.

J is TRBJ1-1 and V is TRBV9, with 9 bases identical to TRBD1. The CDR3 sequence is 15 residues long. Per the germline V gene, CDR1 is SGDLS and CDR2 is YYNGEE. With V trimmed by 4 bases and J by 0 bases, 4 bases remained unmatched. This CDR3 reads CASSTGQGLNTEAFF. CDR3 nucleotides: TGTGCCAGCAGCACCGGACAGGGGCTGAACACTGAAGCTTTCTTT.

Worth noting for this clone: The sample carries other DNA sequences with the same CDR3. The V and J genes are TRBV2 and TRBJ1-5, with TRBD1 matching 9 bases. This CDR3 is built from 14 residues. Losses at the gene ends were 5 bases for V and 4 bases for J; bases not matched to a gene: 3. Germline V gene lookup returns CDR1 SNHLY and CDR2 FYNNEI. The CDR3 coding sequence is TGTGCCAGCAGTACAGGGACAGGGAATCAGCCCCAGCATTTT. Encoded protein: CASSTGTGNQPQHF.

The chain joins TRBV5-1 to TRBJ2-3; TRBD2 matches 9 bases. This CDR3 contains 16 residues. Germline V gene sequence: CDR1 SGHRS, CDR2 YFSETQ. J gave up 1 base and V 5 bases, and 8 bases lay outside the gene matches. The CDR3 DNA is TGCGCCAGCAGTAGCGGGAGCTCCCCGGGCACAGATACGCAGTATTTT. It specifies CASSSGSSPGTDTQYF.

This chain joins TRBV10-3 and TRBJ2-2; the D is unclear. The V end was cut by 3 bases, the J end by 2 bases, with 10 bases between. The CDR3 sequence is 15 residues long. The germline V gene encodes CDR1 ENHRY and CDR2 SYGVKD. CDR3 nucleotide sequence: TGTGCCATCAGTGACGGTGCTTTAAACACCGGGGAGCTGTTTTTT. It codes for CAISDGALNTGELFF.

This clone occurred once. V is TRBV4-2 and J is TRBJ2-2; D may correspond to TRBD1 or TRBD2 (5 bases each). The germline CDR1 and CDR2 sequences are LGHNA and YNFKEQ. The CDR3 consists of 17 residues. Trimming pared 2 bases from V and 5 bases from J, leaving 18 bases between. CDR3 protein: CASSQLGAQQGTGELFF. The CDR3 nucleotides are TGTGCCAGCAGCCAACTCGGGGCGCAACAAGGGACCGGGGAGCTGTTTTTT.

The genes are TRBV7-2 and TRBJ1-5, with D unclear. The V gene's germline CDR1 is SGHTA and CDR2 FQGNSA. The CDR3 has 15 amino acids. Trimming took off 1 base at V and 7 bases at J, with 14 bases between the two ends. The CDR3 region has the DNA TGTGCCAGCAGCTTAGGTTTAGGGTTGGGGCAGCCCCAGCATTTT. Its translation: CASSLGLGLGQPQHF.

This chain uses TRBV7-2 with TRBJ2-2; D perhaps matches TRBD1 (6 bases). Germline-derived CDR1 and CDR2 are SGHTA and FQGNSA. Trimming shortened V by 8 bases and J by 6 bases, and 16 bases separated the two germline ends. This CDR3 contains 14 residues. The CDR3 is CASGGQGSSGELFF. DNA for the CDR3: TGTGCCAGCGGGGGCCAAGGCAGTTCCGGGGAGCTGTTTTTT.

The J gene is TRBJ2-3, the V gene TRBV7-9; 9 bases are shared with TRBD2. Trimming at V came to 5 bases and at J to 3 bases, leaving 9 bases not matched to a gene. Germline loops: CDR1 SEHNR, CDR2 FQNEAQ (reference sequence). CDR3 size: 16 residues. The CDR3 spells CASSIRLAEFTDTQYF. The CDR3 DNA is TGTGCCAGCAGCATCCGACTAGCGGAATTTACAGATACGCAGTATTTT.

The rearrangement links TRBV5-4 to TRBJ2-7, with D perhaps matching TRBD1 or TRBD2 (5 bases each). The CDR3 loop spans 14 amino acids. Germline V gene sequence: CDR1 SGHNT, CDR2 YYREEE (reference sequence). V was trimmed by 4 bases and J by 5 bases, leaving 16 bases between them. The CDR3 reads CASSGALGTHEQYF. The CDR3 DNA is TGTGCCAGCAGCGGTGCTCTAGGGACCCACGAGCAGTACTTC.